These 11 T cell receptor beta chains were all obtained from the same sample, sequenced in a study of radiation and T cells in renal cell carcinoma. TCRdb keeps only in-frame clones here, not all; method: immunoSEQ multiplex PCR. The sample contains approximately 100,000 clones, approximately 86% of which appear only once. Documented time point: baseline pretreatment blood. Treatment meaning: 15 Gy SBRT to primary tumor, nephrectomy 4 weeks later. The material sequenced was blood, taken from a patient whose treatment included radiotherapy and nephrectomy. The receptors stem from a middle-aged man with renal cell carcinoma.

The chain joins TRBV30 to TRBJ1-2; 8 nucleotides match TRBD1. V was clipped by 6 bases and J by 8 bases; unmatched bases: 11. Per germline, CDR1 GTSNPN and CDR2 SVGIG (reference sequence). The CDR3 runs 13 residues. CDR3 amino acids: CACKDRVFGGYTF. The DNA of the CDR3 is TGTGCCTGCAAGGACAGGGTGTTTGGAGGCTACACCTTC.

The chain joins TRBV18 to TRBJ1-6; no firm D call. V was trimmed by 0 bases and J by 8 bases, leaving 11 bases between them. Germline V lookup: CDR1 KGHSH, CDR2 LQKENI. The CDR3 is 15 amino acids. The CDR3 is CASSPPSGSHSPLHF. CDR3 DNA: TGTGCCAGCTCACCACCGTCGGGTTCGCATTCACCCCTCCACTTT. Drawing the rest from reference TRBV18 and TRBJ1-6, the complete variable domain is NAGVMQNPRHLVRRRGQEARLRCSPMKGHSHVYWYRQLPEEGLKFMVYLQKENIIDESGMPKERFSAEFPKEGPSILRIQQVVRGDSAAYFCASSPPSGSHSPLHFGNGTRLTVT.

The chain carries TRBV5-1 and TRBJ1-4, with D perhaps TRBD1 (6 bases). The germline CDR1 and CDR2 sequences are SGHRS and YFSETQ. The CDR3 runs to 15 residues. V gave up 5 bases and J gave up 3 bases, with 14 bases separating them. As DNA, the CDR3 is TGCGCCAGCAGTTCCTTAGGGGGACCTAATGAAAAACTGTTTTTT. Encoded protein: CASSSLGGPNEKLFF.

The chain links TRBV15 to TRBJ2-7; tentative D call: TRBD1 (6 bases). The CDR3 contains 14 residues. The ends were cut back, 0 bases at V and 7 bases at J, with 13 bases in the middle. Looked up from germline, CDR1 is LNHNV and CDR2 is YYDKDF (reference sequence). The CDR3: CATSRDLRDKEQYF. CDR3 DNA sequence: TGTGCCACCAGCAGAGATCTCAGGGACAAGGAGCAGTACTTC.

The chain combines TRBV7-3 with TRBJ2-1, with TRBD2 matching over 10 bases. This CDR3 is 13 amino acids long. Per the germline V gene, CDR1 is SGHTA and CDR2 is FQGTGA. The V and J ends lost 8 bases and 5 bases, in that order; junction bases with no gene match: 3. In DNA form, the CDR3 reads TGTGCCAGCGGACTAGCGGAGAACAATGAGCAGTTCTTC. It is translated as CASGLAENNEQFF.

This clone appeared once. The chain is built from TRBV5-4 and TRBJ1-1; D gene ambiguous. Trimming removed 3 bases from V and 5 bases from J, with 17 bases in between. The CDR3 is made up of 15 amino acids. The germline V gene encodes CDR1 SGHNT and CDR2 YYREEE (reference sequence). The CDR3 spells CASSWEKVVGTEAFF. The CDR3 coding sequence is TGTGCCAGCAGCTGGGAGAAGGTGGTGGGTACTGAAGCTTTCTTT. Looking up the rest from reference TRBV5-4 and TRBJ1-1 gives the full variable domain: ETGVTQSPTHLIKTRGQQVTLRCSSQSGHNTVSWYQQALGQGPQFIFQYYREEENGRGNFPPRFSGLQFPNYSSELNVNALELDDSALYLCASSWEKVVGTEAFFGQGTRLTVV.

The rearrangement uses TRBV30 and TRBJ1-3; D perhaps matches TRBD1 (5 bases). Germline CDR1 reads GTSNPN; CDR2 reads SVGIG (reference sequence). The V end was cut by 2 bases, the J end by 2 bases, with 10 bases between. This CDR3 spans 14 amino acids. The CDR3 bases are TGTGCCTGGAGTATAGGGACGGCTGGAAACACCATATATTTT. It specifies CAWSIGTAGNTIYF.

V is TRBV19 and J is TRBJ2-1; the match to TRBD2 covers 12 bases. Germline values: CDR1 LNHDA, CDR2 SQIVND (reference sequence). The length of the CDR3 is 17 residues. The V segment lost 4 bases and the J segment 7 bases; nucleotides outside the gene matches: 11. In nucleotides, the CDR3 is TGTGCCAGTAGTACGACAGGGACTAGCGGGTGGGAGAATGAGCAGTTCTTC. Protein product: CASSTTGTSGWENEQFF.

The J gene is TRBJ2-5, the V gene TRBV14; 9 bases line up with TRBD1. The CDR3 is 16 amino acids. Germline V CDR1 and CDR2: SGHDN, FVKESK. The V and J ends lost 2 bases and 4 bases, in that order; junction bases with no gene match: 8. The CDR3 sequence: CASSQLGQGKRETQYF. The CDR3, as DNA: TGTGCCAGCAGCCAACTCGGACAGGGGAAAAGAGAGACCCAGTACTTC.

This chain joins TRBV6-6 and TRBJ2-1; 8 bases fit TRBD2. Germline V gene sequence: CDR1 MNHNY, CDR2 SVGAGI (reference sequence). The CDR3 has 15 amino acids. V was pared by 6 bases and J by 6 bases, with 10 bases of the junction left unmatched. The CDR3 DNA follows: TGTGCCAGCAGCCCACTGGCGGGAGGTACCAATGAGCAGTTCTTC. Protein sequence: CASSPLAGGTNEQFF.

This chain links TRBV30 with TRBJ2-3; D is possibly TRBD1 (5 bases). Looked up from germline, CDR1 is GTSNPN and CDR2 is SVGIG (reference sequence). V was trimmed by 5 bases and J by 0 bases, leaving 9 bases between them. CDR3 length equals 13 residues. The CDR3 here is CAWGHASTDTQYF. For the CDR3, the DNA is TGTGCCTGGGGACACGCTAGCACAGATACGCAGTATTTT.